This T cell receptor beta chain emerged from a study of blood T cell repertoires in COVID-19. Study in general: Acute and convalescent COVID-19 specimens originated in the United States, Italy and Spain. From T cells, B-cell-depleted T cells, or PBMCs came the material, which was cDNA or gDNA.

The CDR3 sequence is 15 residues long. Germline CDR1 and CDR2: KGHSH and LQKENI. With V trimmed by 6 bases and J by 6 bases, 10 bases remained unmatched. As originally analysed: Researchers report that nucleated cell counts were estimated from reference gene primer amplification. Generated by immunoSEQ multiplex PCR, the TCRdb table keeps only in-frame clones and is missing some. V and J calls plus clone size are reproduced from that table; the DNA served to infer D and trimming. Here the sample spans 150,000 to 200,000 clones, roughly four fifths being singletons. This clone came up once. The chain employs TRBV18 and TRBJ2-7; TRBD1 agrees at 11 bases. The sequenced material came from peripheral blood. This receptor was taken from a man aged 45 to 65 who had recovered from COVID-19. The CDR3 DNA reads TGTGCCAGCTCTCTTGACGGACAGGGGGCCCTCGAGCAGTACTTC. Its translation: CASSLDGQGALEQYF.